This TCR beta chain was recorded in a study of blood T cell repertoires in COVID-19. For the study at large: The study drew acute and convalescent COVID-19 samples from the United States, Italy and Spain. T cells, B-cell-depleted T cells, or PBMCs provided the cDNA or gDNA that served as material.

This table comes from immunoSEQ multiplex PCR, and its TCRdb copy is limited to in-frame clones, with some not included. The table has approximately 94,000 clones, 80% to 95% seen once. V dropped 6 bases and J dropped 4 bases, with 11 bases sitting between them. The CDR3 runs 13 residues. The clonotype was recovered from a man in his forties or fifties with active COVID-19. The sequencing sample was made of peripheral blood. The V call is TRBV12-3 or TRBV12-4, the J call TRBJ2-3; the D gene is possibly TRBD2 (6 bases). CDR3 nucleotide sequence: TGTGCCAGCAGACGCGGGATCTCAGATACGCAGTATTTT. It is translated as CASRRGISDTQYF.